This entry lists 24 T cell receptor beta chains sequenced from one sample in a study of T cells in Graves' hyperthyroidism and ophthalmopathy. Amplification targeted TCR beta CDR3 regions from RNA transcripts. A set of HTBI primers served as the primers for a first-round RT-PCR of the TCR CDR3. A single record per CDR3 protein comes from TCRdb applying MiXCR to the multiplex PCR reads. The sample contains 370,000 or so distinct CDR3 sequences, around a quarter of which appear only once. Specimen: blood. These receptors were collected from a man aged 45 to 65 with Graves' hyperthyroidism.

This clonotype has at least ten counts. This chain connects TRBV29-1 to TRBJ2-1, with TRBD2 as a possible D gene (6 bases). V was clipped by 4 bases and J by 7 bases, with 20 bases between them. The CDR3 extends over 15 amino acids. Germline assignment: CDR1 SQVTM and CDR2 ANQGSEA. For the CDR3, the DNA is TGCAGCGTTGTGGTGCCTAGCGTTATCCTTAATGAGCAGTTCTTC. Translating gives CSVVVPSVILNEQFF.

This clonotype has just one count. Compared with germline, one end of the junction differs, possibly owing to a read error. The CDR3 coding sequence is TGCGCCAGCAGTTTTTCGCCCACAGGACGGGAAAAACTGTTTTTT. It codes for CASSFSPTGREKLFF. The V gene is TRBV7-3, the J gene TRBJ1-4, with D possibly matching TRBD1 (5 bases). The CDR3 has 15 residues. Germline-derived CDR1 and CDR2 are SGHTA and FQGTGA.

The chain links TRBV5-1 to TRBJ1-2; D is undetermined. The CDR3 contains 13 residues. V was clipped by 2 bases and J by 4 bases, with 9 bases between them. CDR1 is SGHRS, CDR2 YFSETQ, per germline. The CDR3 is CASSFGGSYGYTF. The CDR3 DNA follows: TGCGCCAGCAGCTTCGGCGGCTCCTATGGCTACACCTTC.

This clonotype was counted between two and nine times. The CDR3 sequence: CASSILAGGNEQFF. DNA of the CDR3: TGTGCCAGTAGTATCCTAGCGGGAGGGAATGAGCAGTTCTTC. The chain recombines TRBV19 with TRBJ2-1, with 12 bases fitting TRBD2. CDR1 LNHDA and CDR2 SQIVND come from the germline V gene (reference sequence). V dropped 3 bases and J dropped 7; count of bases not matched to a gene: 1. This CDR3 contains 14 residues.

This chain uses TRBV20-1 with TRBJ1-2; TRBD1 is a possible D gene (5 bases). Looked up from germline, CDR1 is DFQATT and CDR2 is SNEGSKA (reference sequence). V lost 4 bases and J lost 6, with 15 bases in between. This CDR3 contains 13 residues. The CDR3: CSATRGRDDGYTF. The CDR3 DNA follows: TGCAGTGCTACGAGGGGAAGGGATGATGGCTACACCTTC.

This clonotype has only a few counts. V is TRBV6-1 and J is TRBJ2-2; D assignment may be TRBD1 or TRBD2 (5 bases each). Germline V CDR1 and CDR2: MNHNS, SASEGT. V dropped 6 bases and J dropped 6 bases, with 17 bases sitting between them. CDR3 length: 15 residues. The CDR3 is CASSAWVGDPGELFF. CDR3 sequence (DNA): TGTGCCAGCAGCGCTTGGGTGGGGGATCCCGGGGAGCTGTTTTTT.

In DNA form, the CDR3 reads TGTGCCAGTAATAGCGGAAGCACAGATACGCAGTATTTT. Translated, it gives CASNSGSTDTQYF. The chain joins TRBV7-9 to TRBJ2-3; maybe TRBD2 (6 bases). Germline assignment: CDR1 SEHNR and CDR2 FQNEAQ (reference sequence). The V end was cut by 9 bases, the J end by 0 bases, with 10 bases between. The CDR3 consists of 13 residues.

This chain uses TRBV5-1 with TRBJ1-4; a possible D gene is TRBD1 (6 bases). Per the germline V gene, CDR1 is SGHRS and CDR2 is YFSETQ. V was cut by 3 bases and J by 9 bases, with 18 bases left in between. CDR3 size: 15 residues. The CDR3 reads CASSYQGIRNKKLFF. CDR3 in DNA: TGCGCCAGCAGCTACCAGGGGATTAGGAATAAAAAACTGTTTTTT.

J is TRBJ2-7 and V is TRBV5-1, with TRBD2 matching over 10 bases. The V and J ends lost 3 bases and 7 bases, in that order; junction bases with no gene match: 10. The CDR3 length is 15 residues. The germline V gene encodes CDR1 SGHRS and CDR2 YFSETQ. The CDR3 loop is CASSWTASGRLEQYF. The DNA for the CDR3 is TGCGCCAGCAGCTGGACCGCTAGCGGGAGACTAGAGCAGTACTTC.

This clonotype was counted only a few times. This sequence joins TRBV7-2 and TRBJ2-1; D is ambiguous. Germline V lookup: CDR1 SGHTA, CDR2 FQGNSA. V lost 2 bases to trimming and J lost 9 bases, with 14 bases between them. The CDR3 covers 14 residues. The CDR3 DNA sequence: TGTGCCAGCAGCTTAATCCTCATCCCAACTGAGCAGTTCTTC. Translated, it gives CASSLILIPTEQFF.

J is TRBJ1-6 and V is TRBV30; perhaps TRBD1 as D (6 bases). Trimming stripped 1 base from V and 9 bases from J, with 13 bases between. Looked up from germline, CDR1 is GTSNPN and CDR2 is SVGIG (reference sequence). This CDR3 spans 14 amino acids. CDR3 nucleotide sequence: TGTGCCTGGAGTGAGCCCAGGGGTGGTTCACCCCTCCACTTT. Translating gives CAWSEPRGGSPLHF.

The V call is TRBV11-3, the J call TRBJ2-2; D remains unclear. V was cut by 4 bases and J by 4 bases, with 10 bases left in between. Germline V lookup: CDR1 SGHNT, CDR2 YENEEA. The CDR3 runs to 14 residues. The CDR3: CASSSLRFTGELFF. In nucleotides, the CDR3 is TGTGCCAGCAGCTCACTCCGATTCACCGGGGAGCTGTTTTTT.

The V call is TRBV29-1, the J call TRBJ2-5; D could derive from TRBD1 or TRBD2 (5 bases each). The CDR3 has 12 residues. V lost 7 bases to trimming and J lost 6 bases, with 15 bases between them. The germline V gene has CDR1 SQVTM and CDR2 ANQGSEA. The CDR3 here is CSAPGQWKTQYF. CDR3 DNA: TGCAGCGCCCCGGGGCAGTGGAAGACCCAGTACTTC.

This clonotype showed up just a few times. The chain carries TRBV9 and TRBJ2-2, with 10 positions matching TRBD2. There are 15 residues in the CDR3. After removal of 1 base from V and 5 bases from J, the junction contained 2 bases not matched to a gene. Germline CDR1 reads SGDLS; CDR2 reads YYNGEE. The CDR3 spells CASSVQTSGTGELFF. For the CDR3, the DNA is TGTGCCAGCAGCGTACAGACTAGCGGGACCGGGGAGCTGTTTTTT.

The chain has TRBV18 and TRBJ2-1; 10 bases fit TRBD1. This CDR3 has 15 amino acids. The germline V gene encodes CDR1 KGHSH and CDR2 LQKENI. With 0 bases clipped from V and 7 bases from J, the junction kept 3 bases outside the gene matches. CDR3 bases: TGTGCCAGCTCACCACCGGGACAGGGGTGGAATGAGCAGTTCTTC. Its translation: CASSPPGQGWNEQFF. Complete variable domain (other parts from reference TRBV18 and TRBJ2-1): NAGVMQNPRHLVRRRGQEARLRCSPMKGHSHVYWYRQLPEEGLKFMVYLQKENIIDESGMPKERFSAEFPKEGPSILRIQQVVRGDSAAYFCASSPPGQGWNEQFFGPGTRLTVL.

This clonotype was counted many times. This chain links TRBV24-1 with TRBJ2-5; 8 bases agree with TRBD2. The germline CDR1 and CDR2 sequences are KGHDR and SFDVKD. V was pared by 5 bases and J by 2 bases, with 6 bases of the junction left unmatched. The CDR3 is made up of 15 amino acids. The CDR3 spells CATSGGSGTQETQYF. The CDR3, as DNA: TGTGCCACCAGTGGAGGTAGCGGGACGCAAGAGACCCAGTACTTC.

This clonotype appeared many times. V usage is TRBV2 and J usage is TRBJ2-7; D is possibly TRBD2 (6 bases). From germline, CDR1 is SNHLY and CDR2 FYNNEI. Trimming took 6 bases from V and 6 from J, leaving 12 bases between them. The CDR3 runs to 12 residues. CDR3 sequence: CASREGGTEQYF. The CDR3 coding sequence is TGTGCCAGCAGAGAGGGAGGCACCGAGCAGTACTTC.

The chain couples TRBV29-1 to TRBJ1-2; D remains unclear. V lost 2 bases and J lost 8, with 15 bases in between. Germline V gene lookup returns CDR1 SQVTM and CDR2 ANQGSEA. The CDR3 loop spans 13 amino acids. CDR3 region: CSVEIRASEGYTF. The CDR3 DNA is TGCAGCGTTGAAATCCGGGCCTCTGAGGGCTACACCTTC.

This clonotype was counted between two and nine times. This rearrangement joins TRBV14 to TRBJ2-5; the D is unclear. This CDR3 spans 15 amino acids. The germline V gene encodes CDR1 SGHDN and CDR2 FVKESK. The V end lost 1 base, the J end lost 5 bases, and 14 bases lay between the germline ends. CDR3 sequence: CASSQGQANGETQYF. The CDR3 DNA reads TGTGCCAGCAGCCAAGGGCAGGCGAATGGGGAGACCCAGTACTTC.

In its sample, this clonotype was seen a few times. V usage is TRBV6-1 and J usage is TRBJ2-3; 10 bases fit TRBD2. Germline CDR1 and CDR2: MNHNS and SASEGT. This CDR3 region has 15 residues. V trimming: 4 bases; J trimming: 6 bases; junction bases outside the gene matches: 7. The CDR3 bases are TGTGCCAGCAGTGTACAGGGGACTAGCGCCGATACGCAGTATTTT. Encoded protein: CASSVQGTSADTQYF.

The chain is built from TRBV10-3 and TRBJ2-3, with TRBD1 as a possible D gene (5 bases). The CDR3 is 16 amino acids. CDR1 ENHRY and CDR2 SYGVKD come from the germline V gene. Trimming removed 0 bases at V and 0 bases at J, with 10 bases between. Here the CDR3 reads CAISESMGPSTDTQYF. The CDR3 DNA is TGTGCCATCAGTGAGTCGATGGGGCCGAGCACAGATACGCAGTATTTT.

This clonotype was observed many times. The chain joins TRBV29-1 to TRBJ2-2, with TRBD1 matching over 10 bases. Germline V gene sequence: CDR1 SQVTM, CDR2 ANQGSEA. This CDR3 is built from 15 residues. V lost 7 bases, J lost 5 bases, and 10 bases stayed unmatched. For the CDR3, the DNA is TGCAGCGGCCTGACAGGGGGCGCAACTACCGGGGAGCTGTTTTTT. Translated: CSGLTGGATTGELFF.

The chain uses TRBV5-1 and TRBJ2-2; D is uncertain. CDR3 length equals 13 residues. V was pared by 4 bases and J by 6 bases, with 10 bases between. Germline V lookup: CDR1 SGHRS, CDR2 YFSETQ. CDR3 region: CASSGWGSGELFF. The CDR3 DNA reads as TGCGCCAGCAGCGGATGGGGTTCCGGGGAGCTGTTTTTT.

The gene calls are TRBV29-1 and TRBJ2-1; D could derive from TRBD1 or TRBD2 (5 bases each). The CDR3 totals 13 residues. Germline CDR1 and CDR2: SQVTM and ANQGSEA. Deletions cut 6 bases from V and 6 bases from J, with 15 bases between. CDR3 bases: TGCAGCGTCGGGGACCTTGCCCGCAATGAGCAGTTCTTC. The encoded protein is CSVGDLARNEQFF.